This T cell receptor beta chain is drawn from a study of graft-versus-host responses after intestinal transplantation. Remarks on this clone: What it binds is unknown.

The study's findings and limits: GvH clones occurred in recipient marrow; some first appeared in ileum or blood.

Using immunoSEQ multiplex PCR, the repertoire was profiled, and TCRdb retains in-frame clones only, with some absent. Of under 75,000 clones listed, almost 90% were seen once; the top ten hold roughly 4%. Germline loops: CDR1 GTSNPN, CDR2 SVGIG (reference sequence). There are 15 residues in the CDR3. Trimming left V 4 bases short and J 4 bases short, with 17 bases between. The sample here was unstimulated CD8+ T cells sorted from spleen or lymph node cells, taken before transplant. The source is a human donor who was the organ donor for an intestinal transplant. The genes are TRBV30 and TRBJ2-1, with D perhaps TRBD2 (7 bases). In DNA, the CDR3 is TGTGCCTGGATTCCCCCGGGGGGCCAGTACAATGAGCAGTTCTTC. Its protein is CAWIPPGGQYNEQFF. The full variable domain, completed using reference TRBV30 and TRBJ2-1, is SQTIHQWPATLVQPVGSPLSLECTVEGTSNPNLYWYRQAAGRGLQLLFYSVGIGQISSEVPQNLSASRPQDRQFILSSKKLLLSDSGFYLCAWIPPGGQYNEQFFGPGTRLTVL.